The 23 T cell receptor beta chains in this list originate from one sample, sequenced in a study of technical replicates of blood from a handful of donors. Produced via immunoSEQ multiplex PCR; TCRdb's table is partial and in-frame only. The sample includes approximately 12,000 clones, roughly 85% of them seen just once. Input material: PBMCs. The receptor set was obtained from a human donor in good health.

CDR3 residues: CASSSPDRYTQYF. The CDR3 DNA reads TGTGCCAGCAGCTCCCCCGATCGGTATACGCAGTATTTT. This chain links TRBV7-9 with TRBJ2-3; D not resolved. V lost 4 bases and J lost 7, with 12 bases in between. This CDR3 region has 13 residues. Germline loops: CDR1 SEHNR, CDR2 FQNEAQ (reference sequence).

This clone was seen only once. V and J are TRBV20-1 and TRBJ2-7, with a weak D call TRBD1 (6 bases). CDR1 is DFQATT and CDR2 is SNEGSKA in the germline V gene (reference sequence). The CDR3 is 11 residues long. CDR3 sequence: CSEKGDYEQYF. Here the CDR3 DNA reads TGCAGCGAAAAGGGGGACTACGAGCAGTACTTC.

The chain uses TRBV7-6 and TRBJ2-7; D might be TRBD2 (6 bases). Germline-derived CDR1 and CDR2 are SGHVS and FNYEAQ. There are 16 residues in the CDR3. The ends were cut back, 5 bases at V and 7 bases at J, with 24 bases in the middle. CDR3 protein: CASSPNPPGSEGEQYF. The CDR3, as DNA: TGTGCCAGCAGCCCCAACCCCCCAGGGTCGGAGGGTGAGCAGTACTTC.

The gene calls are TRBV28 and TRBJ2-7; 12 nucleotides align to TRBD2. Germline CDR1 and CDR2: MDHEN and SYDVKM. V dropped 3 bases and J dropped 2; count of bases not matched to a gene: 20. The CDR3 is made up of 21 amino acids. The CDR3 spells CASSFVLAGPLGLAGTYEQYF. DNA for the CDR3: TGTGCCAGCAGTTTCGTTTTAGCGGGCCCCCTAGGACTAGCGGGAACCTACGAGCAGTACTTC.

The chain joins TRBV2 to TRBJ1-1; D gene unclear. The CDR3 has 11 residues. Trimming took off 8 bases at V and 6 bases at J, with 10 bases between the two ends. The germline CDR1 and CDR2 sequences are SNHLY and FYNNEI. CDR3 nucleotide sequence: TGTGCCAGCCGAGAGGGCTCTGAAGCTTTCTTT. As protein: CASREGSEAFF.

CDR3 sequence (DNA): TGCGCCAGCAGCTCGGGACTAGGGCACAATGAGCAGTTCTTC. Translating it yields CASSSGLGHNEQFF. The chain couples TRBV5-1 to TRBJ2-1; 8 positions agree with TRBD2. This CDR3 is built from 14 residues. Trimming removed 3 bases from V and 5 bases from J; junction bases left unmatched: 4. Germline V gene sequence: CDR1 SGHRS, CDR2 YFSETQ.

The V gene is TRBV2, the J gene TRBJ2-4; TRBD2 matches 9 bases. The CDR3 length is 16 residues. Germline trimming cut 2 bases from V and 6 bases from J; bases unmatched to any gene: 8. In germline, CDR1 is SNHLY, CDR2 FYNNEI. CDR3 region: CASSEYPSGTGNIQYF. The DNA of the CDR3 is TGTGCCAGCAGTGAATACCCTAGCGGGACCGGAAACATTCAGTACTTC.

The chain uses TRBV27 and TRBJ2-2; possible D gene TRBD1, 6 bases. The ends were cut back, 5 bases at V and 6 bases at J, with 10 bases in the middle. Looked up from germline, CDR1 is MNHEY and CDR2 is SMNVEV (reference sequence). This CDR3 is built from 13 residues. CDR3 sequence (DNA): TGTGCCAGCAGTCCAGGGGTGGCCGGGGAGCTGTTTTTT. Encoded protein: CASSPGVAGELFF.

The chain uses TRBV19 and TRBJ1-3; D gene uncertain. Germline V gene data show CDR1 as LNHDA and CDR2 as SQIVND (reference sequence). Trimming left V 6 bases short and J 8 bases short, with 17 bases between. This CDR3 has 14 amino acids. The CDR3, as DNA: TGTGCCAGTAGACCTGGACTTCTAACGGACACCATATATTTT. The encoded protein is CASRPGLLTDTIYF.

The chain couples TRBV4-1 to TRBJ2-1; 11 bases map to TRBD2. Germline loops: CDR1 MGHRA, CDR2 YSYEKL. The CDR3 covers 19 residues. The ends lost 0 bases at V and 5 bases at J; junction bases unmatched: 12. DNA of the CDR3: TGCGCCAGCAGCCAAGATGCGGTCGGAGGGACTAGCGGAAACAATGAGCAGTTCTTC. Its translation is CASSQDAVGGTSGNNEQFF.

The chain is built from TRBV19 and TRBJ2-4; TRBD2 matches at 11 bases. CDR3 length equals 18 residues. After removal of 7 bases from V and 0 bases from J, the junction contained 11 bases not matched to a gene. From germline, CDR1 is LNHDA and CDR2 SQIVND (reference sequence). The CDR3 protein is CASKRSGRAGEAKNIQYF. The CDR3, as DNA: TGTGCCAGTAAGCGTAGCGGGAGGGCCGGGGAAGCCAAAAACATTCAGTACTTC.

The chain recombines TRBV19 with TRBJ2-1, with 10 bases lining up with TRBD2. This CDR3 spans 14 amino acids. With V trimmed by 6 bases and J by 8 bases, 7 bases remained unmatched. Germline V gene sequence: CDR1 LNHDA, CDR2 SQIVND (reference sequence). CDR3 in amino acids: CASRKREGLDEQFF. For the CDR3, the DNA is TGTGCCAGTAGGAAGCGGGAGGGCCTGGATGAGCAGTTCTTC.

This clone was seen a few times. The chain is built from TRBV6-5 and TRBJ1-5; 8 nucleotides match TRBD1. The V gene's germline CDR1 is MNHEY and CDR2 SVGAGI. The V segment lost 4 bases and the J segment 16 bases; nucleotides outside the gene matches: 9. The CDR3 is 12 residues long. CDR3 protein: CASSSRTGLTHF. CDR3 coding DNA: TGTGCCAGCAGTTCGAGGACAGGGCTGACCCATTTT.

The rearrangement links TRBV6-1 to TRBJ2-2; maybe TRBD1 (5 bases). CDR3 length equals 15 residues. V lost 0 bases, J lost 5 bases, and 10 bases lay in between. In germline, CDR1 is MNHNS, CDR2 SASEGT. The CDR3 is CASSEAPGYTGELFF. The CDR3 region has the DNA TGTGCCAGCAGTGAAGCTCCAGGGTATACCGGGGAGCTGTTTTTT.

This clone appeared once. This chain uses TRBV28 with TRBJ2-3; 11 bases align to TRBD2. Germline CDR1 reads MDHEN; CDR2 reads SYDVKM. There are 15 residues in the CDR3. Trimming removed 5 bases from V and 2 bases from J; junction bases left unmatched: 3. DNA for the CDR3: TGTGCCAGCAGTGGGACTAGCGGCTCCACAGATACGCAGTATTTT. Its protein product is CASSGTSGSTDTQYF.

Only one count was recorded for this clone. The chain links TRBV6-5 to TRBJ2-1, with D possibly matching TRBD2 (5 bases). Germline V CDR1 and CDR2: MNHEY, SVGAGI. This CDR3 has 13 amino acids. Trimming cost V 8 bases and J 0 bases, with 8 bases left between them. The CDR3: CASGRGSYNEQFF. The CDR3 DNA is TGTGCCAGCGGTCGGGGCTCCTACAATGAGCAGTTCTTC.

The table lists this clone with a count of one. The V call is TRBV6-1, the J call TRBJ2-7; D gene ambiguous. The CDR3 contains 12 residues. Germline CDR1 and CDR2: MNHNS and SASEGT. V was clipped by 2 bases and J by 3 bases, with 5 bases between them. The CDR3 is CASSESIYEQYF. In DNA, the CDR3 is TGTGCCAGCAGTGAATCCATCTACGAGCAGTACTTC.

V is TRBV18 and J is TRBJ1-1; a possible D gene is TRBD1 (5 bases). The germline V gene has CDR1 KGHSH and CDR2 LQKENI. This CDR3 is 17 amino acids long. V was cut by 2 bases and J by 3 bases, with 19 bases left in between. DNA of the CDR3: TGTGCCAGCTCACCATCGGCCGGGGGACCTCGGGACACTGAAGCTTTCTTT. It yields the protein CASSPSAGGPRDTEAFF.

The CDR3 is CATSSGRKFF. The DNA for the CDR3 is TGTGCCACCTCTAGCGGGAGAAAGTTCTTC. V is TRBV10-3 and J is TRBJ2-1, with TRBD2 identical over 10 bases. CDR3 length: 10 amino acids. The V gene end was trimmed by 10 bases and the J gene end by 14 bases; junction bases not matched to a gene: 5. The germline V gene has CDR1 ENHRY and CDR2 SYGVKD.

The J gene is TRBJ2-3, the V gene TRBV7-9; 11 positions agree with TRBD2. Unmatched junction bases numbered 6, after V lost 1 base and J lost 3 bases. The CDR3 runs to 17 residues. Looked up from germline, CDR1 is SEHNR and CDR2 is FQNEAQ (reference sequence). The CDR3 DNA sequence: TGTGCCAGCAGCTTAGGAGTAGCGGGAGGGCCGACAGATACGCAGTATTTT. Its protein is CASSLGVAGGPTDTQYF.

V is TRBV11-2 and J is TRBJ1-3, with a weak D call TRBD1 (5 bases). This CDR3 has 13 residues. CDR1 and CDR2 (germline): SGHAT, FQNNGV. V lost 11 bases and J lost 0, with 11 bases in between. CDR3 DNA sequence: TGTGCCTCATACAGGACCTCTGGAAACACCATATATTTT. Translation: CASYRTSGNTIYF.

This clone was seen only once. CDR3 region: CASSEGAYNEQFF. The CDR3 DNA is TGTGCCAGCAGCGAAGGAGCCTACAATGAGCAGTTCTTC. V is TRBV11-1 and J is TRBJ2-1; D ambiguous. The CDR3 consists of 13 residues. Germline assignment: CDR1 SGHAT and CDR2 FQDESV (reference sequence). V lost 5 bases, J lost 2 bases, and 7 bases lay in between.

The rearrangement joins TRBV18 to TRBJ1-4; 7 positions match TRBD1. The CDR3 consists of 15 residues. Germline CDR1 KGHSH, CDR2 LQKENI. V lost 1 base, J lost 9 bases, and 8 bases stayed unmatched. This chain's CDR3 is CASSPQGALSQKLFF. The CDR3 nucleotides are TGTGCCAGCTCACCACAGGGGGCGCTTAGCCAAAAACTGTTTTTT. Using reference TRBV18 and TRBJ1-4 for the parts outside the CDR3, the full variable domain is NAGVMQNPRHLVRRRGQEARLRCSPMKGHSHVYWYRQLPEEGLKFMVYLQKENIIDESGMPKERFSAEFPKEGPSILRIQQVVRGDSAAYFCASSPQGALSQKLFFGSGTQLSVL.